A selection of T cell receptor beta chains follows, all from one sample in a study of cytomegalovirus exposure and HLA in healthy donors. This table comes from immunoSEQ multiplex PCR, and its TCRdb copy is limited to in-frame clones, with some not included. The sample includes around 99,000 clones, 65% to 85% seen only once; the top ten take about 3.3%. Sequencing was carried out using PBMCs. The receptors originated from a man aged 40-50 years in good health and CMV-seronegative. Each CDR3 is given with its conserved first and last residue. D genes are given only for firm matches. The listing skips clone size in some rows; elsewhere it reads once, few, many or a size class.

j_call d_call v_call clone_size cdr3_nt cdr3_aa
TRBJ1-5 . TRBV2 . TGTGCCAGCAGTGAAGTGGGGTGGCAGGGTAGCAATCAGCCCCAGCATTTT CASSEVGWQGSNQPQHF
TRBJ2-3 . TRBV10-1 . TGCGCCAGCGACGGGCAGGGTGAAGGTGGGTGGTATTTT CASDGQGEGGWYF
TRBJ2-3 TRBD1 TRBV6-5 . TGTGCCAGCAGAGGAGGCAGGGGGCAAGATACGCAGTATTTT CASRGGRGQDTQYF
TRBJ2-7 . TRBV30 . TGTGCCTGGGCCAGGGAAAGGAACCACGAGCAGTACTTC CAWARERNHEQYF
TRBJ1-5 . TRBV30 . TGTGGTTGGGGGCCCCTGGGGAGCAATCAGCCCCAGCATTTT CGWGPLGSNQPQHF
TRBJ1-2 . TRBV7-2 few TGTGCCAGCAGCTTCACTGACTATGGCTACACCTTC CASSFTDYGYTF
TRBJ2-7 . TRBV11-2 few TGTGCCAGCAGCCAACACGCGGGCACCTACGAGCAGTACTTC CASSQHAGTYEQYF
TRBJ2-7 TRBD2 TRBV4-2 . TGTGCCAGCAGCGGGAGCGGGAGTAGGTACTTC CASSGSGSRYF
TRBJ2-7 . TRBV7-2 . TGTGCCAGCAGCTCCTCGGGCGGGCCAAGCGAGCAGTACTTC CASSSSGGPSEQYF
TRBJ1-1 . TRBV29-1 . TGCAGCGTTTACCAGGAGGCTGAAGCTTTCTTT CSVYQEAEAFF
TRBJ1-6 TRBD1 TRBV27 . TGTGCCAGCAGTCTAGGGACAGCCGCACGTTCACCCCTCCACTTT CASSLGTAARSPLHF
TRBJ2-7 . TRBV6-1 . TGTGCCAGCAGTGAAGGACAGGCCTACGAGCAGTACTTC CASSEGQAYEQYF
TRBJ2-4 TRBD2 TRBV5-1 . TGCGCCAGCAGCCGAGGACTAGCGGGAGTGGAAAACATTCAGTACTTC CASSRGLAGVENIQYF
TRBJ2-5 . TRBV19 . TGTGCCAGTAGTATCAGGTTCCAAGAGACCCAGTACTTC CASSIRFQETQYF
TRBJ1-1 TRBD1 TRBV10-3 . TGTGCCATCAGTGACGGGGACAGACCGAACACTGAAGCTTTCTTT CAISDGDRPNTEAFF
TRBJ2-2 . TRBV7-9 . TGTGCCAGCAGCTTAGACAGGCGGGAGCTGTTTTTT CASSLDRRELFF
TRBJ2-1 . TRBV6-5 . TGTGCCAGCAGCCCTCAATCCTGGAGTGAGCAGTTCTTC CASSPQSWSEQFF
TRBJ1-1 . TRBV4-1 . TGCGCCAGCAGCCAAGAGGGGGCGAGGGGCCCAAGCACTGAAGCTTTCTTT CASSQEGARGPSTEAFF
TRBJ1-1 . TRBV18 . TGTGCCAGCTCAGGACAGCAATATAAGAACACTGAAGCTTTCTTT CASSGQQYKNTEAFF
TRBJ1-5 TRBD1 TRBV5-4 . TGTGCCAGCAGCCTGGGTGGGACAGGGAATCAGCCCCAGCATTTT CASSLGGTGNQPQHF
TRBJ1-1 . TRBV7-9 . TGTGCCAGCAGCTTAGGGGGGGGCGCGGACACTGAAGCTTTCTTT CASSLGGGADTEAFF
TRBJ2-1 . TRBV5-1 . TGCGCCAGCAGCTTCGCCGCGAGCTCCTACAATGAGCAGTTCTTC CASSFAASSYNEQFF